The following is a T cell receptor beta chain sequence with its context. Its cognate antigen is unknown. This entry belongs to a study of shared clonotypes between healthy human individuals. The V and J ends lost 4 bases and 8 bases respectively, with 18 bases between them. This CDR3 has 15 amino acids. CDR1 and CDR2 (germline): MDHEN, SYDVKM. The authors ran the assay at deep level. Repertoires were generated with immunoSEQ multiplex PCR, while TCRdb's copy carries only in-frame clones and drops some. The sample yields 2 million to 2.5 million clones, approximately 93% seen once. Whole-study results and caveats: Researchers sampled blood only, noting tissue repertoires likely differ. Researchers found naive subsets generally carried larger estimated richness than memory subsets.

Sequencing was performed on naive CD4+ T cells from PBMCs. Indicated subset: CD45RA+ positively selected. The chain combines TRBV28 with TRBJ2-4; D not resolved. This TCR was recovered from a man younger than 35 in good health. Some clones in this sample may be carry-over from other donors' samples. The CDR3 loop is CASSSGGPRRDIQYF. For the CDR3, the DNA is TGTGCCAGCAGTTCGGGCGGACCTAGGAGAGACATTCAGTACTTC. The variable domain in full, completed from reference TRBV28 and TRBJ2-4, reads DVKVTQSSRYLVKRTGEKVFLECVQDMDHENMFWYRQDPGLGLRLIYFSYDVKMKEKGDIPEGYSVSREKKERFSLILESASTNQTSMYLCASSSGGPRRDIQYFGAGTRLSVL.